These 25 T cell receptor beta chains were sequenced from one sample in a study of patients and donors after allogeneic stem cell transplantation. TCRdb called the RT-PCR reads again in MiXCR, with one record for every CDR3 protein. The sample contains about a million distinct CDR3 sequences, 18% of which appear only once. Sample: blood, either unsorted or a sorted T cell fraction (not recorded which). These receptors came from a human donor who was either an allogeneic HSCT recipient or a stem cell or donor lymphocyte infusion donor (not recorded which). It is not recorded whose cells these are; they may come from a transplant donor.

This clonotype was seen only a few times. This chain connects TRBV9 to TRBJ2-1; TRBD2 aligns across 14 bases. The germline CDR1 and CDR2 sequences are SGDLS and YYNGEE. The CDR3 is 17 residues long. V lost 2 bases to trimming and J lost 5 bases; unmatched junction nucleotides: 6. As DNA, the CDR3 is TGTGCCAGCAGCGTGGGACTAGCGGGAGTTGGGGACAATGAGCAGTTCTTC. Its translation is CASSVGLAGVGDNEQFF.

This chain joins TRBV25-1 and TRBJ1-2; D ambiguous. V was clipped by 4 bases and J by 3 bases, with 9 bases between them. This CDR3 contains 13 residues. Per germline, CDR1 MGHDK and CDR2 SYGVNS. The CDR3 loop reads CASSVVEYYGYTF. CDR3 bases: TGTGCCAGCAGTGTAGTGGAATACTATGGCTACACCTTC.

This chain connects TRBV18 to TRBJ2-2; D call uncertain. V dropped 2 bases and J dropped 3 bases, with 13 bases sitting between them. This CDR3 is 16 amino acids long. The germline V gene has CDR1 KGHSH and CDR2 LQKENI. DNA for the CDR3: TGTGCCAGCTCACCAAAAAGAAGCTCAGACACCGGGGAGCTGTTTTTT. Its translation: CASSPKRSSDTGELFF.

J is TRBJ2-7 and V is TRBV29-1, with TRBD1 identical over 10 bases. V dropped 7 bases and J dropped 5; count of bases not matched to a gene: 5. The CDR3 is made up of 12 amino acids. Germline V gives CDR1 SQVTM, CDR2 ANQGSEA. The CDR3 DNA reads as TGCAGCGCCGCGACAGGGGGCAACGAGCAGTACTTC. Translated, it gives CSAATGGNEQYF.

V and J are TRBV6-2 or TRBV6-3 and TRBJ2-2; D not certain. There are 11 residues in the CDR3. V was pared by 7 bases and J by 9 bases, with 9 bases between. The germline V gene encodes CDR1 MNHEY and CDR2 SVGEGT. CDR3 residues: CASTGYRELFF. The CDR3 nucleotides are TGTGCCAGCACTGGGTACAGGGAGCTGTTTTTT.

A few counts support this clonotype. The chain links TRBV29-1 to TRBJ2-7; D possibly corresponds to TRBD2 (6 bases). The CDR3 sequence is 13 residues long. The V gene lost 3 bases and the J gene lost 2 bases, with 11 bases spanning the gap. Germline CDR1 reads SQVTM; CDR2 reads ANQGSEA. For the CDR3, the DNA is TGCAGCGTTGATCGCGCGGGGACCTACGAGCAGTACTTC. As protein: CSVDRAGTYEQYF.

The chain uses TRBV12-3 or TRBV12-4 and TRBJ1-5; 8 bases map to TRBD1. V lost 6 bases, J lost 2 bases, and 6 bases stayed unmatched. The CDR3 runs to 15 residues. CDR3: CASRPRGLGNQPQHF. In DNA, the CDR3 is TGTGCCAGCAGGCCCAGGGGGCTCGGCAATCAGCCCCAGCATTTT.

The gene calls are TRBV20-1 and TRBJ2-3; 13 positions agree with TRBD2. V was clipped by 5 bases and J by 3 bases; unmatched bases: 5. The CDR3 has 15 residues. The germline gives CDR1 DFQATT, CDR2 SNEGSKA (reference sequence). The CDR3 coding sequence is TGCAGTGCTTGGACTAGCGGGAGTTCGACAGATACGCAGTATTTT. Its translation: CSAWTSGSSTDTQYF.

The J gene is TRBJ1-2, the V gene TRBV6-1, with D possibly being TRBD1 (6 bases). V lost 5 bases, J lost 7 bases, and 17 bases lay in between. Germline V gene lookup returns CDR1 MNHNS and CDR2 SASEGT. This CDR3 comprises 14 residues. This CDR3 reads CASSRGQTVVGYTF. The DNA for the CDR3 is TGTGCCAGCAGTCGAGGACAGACCGTCGTTGGCTACACCTTC.

This chain connects TRBV2 to TRBJ2-7, with D possibly TRBD1 on 5 matching bases. Between the trimmed V and J ends, which lost 7 bases and 5 bases, there was a span of 15 bases. CDR3 size: 13 residues. Germline V gene sequence: CDR1 SNHLY, CDR2 FYNNEI. CDR3 DNA sequence: TGTGCCAGCAACCCCCAGGGTCCCCACGAGCAGTACTTC. It translates to CASNPQGPHEQYF.

This clonotype was counted many times. The chain has TRBV5-1 and TRBJ2-5, with a weak D call TRBD2 (6 bases). Trimming removed 0 bases from V and 8 bases from J, with 17 bases in between. In germline, CDR1 is SGHRS, CDR2 YFSETQ. The CDR3 has 15 residues. The CDR3 DNA reads as TGCGCCAGCAGCTTGGACGGCTTAGACGGGGGTACCCAGTACTTC. It codes for CASSLDGLDGGTQYF.

The genes are TRBV5-6 and TRBJ2-7; D is uncertain. Germline CDR1 reads SGHDT; CDR2 reads YYEEEE. V was clipped by 4 bases and J by 1 base, with 12 bases between them. This CDR3 has 14 residues. The CDR3: CASSTDGVSYEQYF. CDR3 nucleotides: TGTGCCAGCAGCACGGACGGAGTATCCTACGAGCAGTACTTC.

V is TRBV10-3 and J is TRBJ1-1; 7 positions match TRBD1. The CDR3 covers 15 residues. Trimming took 6 bases from V and 4 from J; bases not matched to a gene: 11. Germline-derived CDR1 and CDR2 are ENHRY and SYGVKD. For the CDR3, the DNA is TGTGCCATCAGCCAATACCCAGACAGGGCCACTGAAGCTTTCTTT. The encoded protein is CAISQYPDRATEAFF.

This clonotype was seen a few times. The chain has TRBV9 and TRBJ2-1, with 7 bases matching TRBD1. With 3 bases clipped from V and 8 bases from J, the junction kept 2 bases outside the gene matches. The V gene's germline CDR1 is SGDLS and CDR2 YYNGEE. This CDR3 is built from 12 residues. The CDR3 DNA is TGTGCCAGCAGCGGACAGGGCCATGAGCAGTTCTTC. This gives the protein CASSGQGHEQFF.

The chain employs TRBV27 and TRBJ2-5; D remains ambiguous. The V gene lost 3 bases and the J gene lost 2 bases, with 7 bases spanning the gap. Germline CDR1 MNHEY, CDR2 SMNVEV (reference sequence). The CDR3 covers 13 residues. CDR3 residues: CASSFRLQETQYF. The CDR3, as DNA: TGTGCCAGCAGTTTTCGGTTACAAGAGACCCAGTACTTC.

CDR3 nucleotides: TGTGCCAGCAGCCCTAGAGGGGGAAACACCATATATTTT. Residues: CASSPRGGNTIYF. The V call is TRBV7-9, the J call TRBJ1-3; no clear D gene. This CDR3 contains 13 residues. Germline CDR1 reads SEHNR; CDR2 reads FQNEAQ (reference sequence). Between the trimmed V and J ends, which lost 5 bases and 4 bases, there was a span of 9 bases. Variable domain in full (rest from reference TRBV7-9 and TRBJ1-3): DTGVSQNPRHKITKRGQNVTFRCDPISEHNRLYWYRQTLGQGPEFLTYFQNEAQLEKSRLLSDRFSAERPKGSFSTLEIQRTEQGDSAMYLCASSPRGGNTIYFGEGSWLTVV.

The chain uses TRBV4-3 and TRBJ2-1; D might be TRBD2 (6 bases). V was trimmed by 0 bases and J by 5 bases, leaving 14 bases between them. From germline, CDR1 is LGHNA and CDR2 YSLEER. The CDR3 is made up of 16 amino acids. The CDR3 nucleotides are TGCGCCAGCAGCCAAGAGAAGGGACTGTTTGACAATGAGCAGTTCTTC. This sequence encodes CASSQEKGLFDNEQFF.

The chain joins TRBV2 to TRBJ2-1, with D perhaps matching TRBD2 (5 bases). Trimming took 5 bases from V and 7 from J, leaving 6 bases between them. CDR1 is SNHLY, CDR2 FYNNEI, per germline. The CDR3 spans 11 residues. This CDR3 is CASSRENEQFF. CDR3 in DNA: TGTGCCAGCAGTAGGGAGAATGAGCAGTTCTTC.

The genes are TRBV27 and TRBJ2-7, with D perhaps TRBD1 (10 bases). Between the trimmed V and J ends, which lost 5 bases and 2 bases, there was a span of 28 bases. Germline CDR1 and CDR2: MNHEY and SMNVEV (reference sequence). CDR3 size: 19 residues. The CDR3 sequence: CASSLSGDRGLAWTYEQYF. For the CDR3, the DNA is TGTGCCAGCAGTCTAAGTGGGGACAGGGGACTAGCCTGGACCTACGAGCAGTACTTC.

The V gene is TRBV21-1, the J gene TRBJ2-7; TRBD1, the table's D call, was not compared with the DNA. TRBV21-1 is a pseudogene locus. This CDR3 has 13 residues. In nucleotides, the CDR3 is TGTGCCAGCACCACCAGGGGGGCCTACGAGCAGTACTTC. Translation gives CASTTRGAYEQYF.

The rearrangement links TRBV21-1 to TRBJ2-1; TRBD2, the table's D call, lacks a check against the DNA. TRBV21-1 constitutes a pseudogene. The CDR3 extends over 18 amino acids. CDR3: CASSKATTSGGLYNEQFF. In DNA form, the CDR3 reads TGTGCCAGCAGCAAAGCTACGACTAGCGGGGGACTATACAATGAGCAGTTCTTC.

The chain joins TRBV29-1 to TRBJ2-2; possibly TRBD1 or TRBD2 for D (6 bases each). CDR1 and CDR2 from the germline V gene are SQVTM and ANQGSEA. V lost 2 bases and J 5 bases, leaving 12 bases between the germline ends. The CDR3 extends over 14 amino acids. The DNA of the CDR3 is TGCAGCGTTGAAACAGGGACTCCTACCGGGGAGCTGTTTTTT. It encodes CSVETGTPTGELFF.

This clonotype was counted between two and nine times. The rearrangement links TRBV12-3 or TRBV12-4 to TRBJ1-2; TRBD1 might be the D (5 bases). The CDR3 sequence is 17 residues long. The V end lost 1 base, the J end lost 5 bases, and 20 bases lay between the germline ends. The DNA for the CDR3 is TGTGCCAGCAGTTTAGGGCGGGGACCCGGCTATCTTTATGGCTACACCTTC. It specifies CASSLGRGPGYLYGYTF.

In its sample, this clonotype was seen a few times. This chain links TRBV6-5 with TRBJ2-1; possible D gene TRBD1, 6 bases. CDR3 length: 14 amino acids. Germline V gene data show CDR1 as MNHEY and CDR2 as SVGAGI. Trimming stripped 0 bases from V and 7 bases from J, with 10 bases between. The CDR3 protein is CASSYSLQGNEQFF. For the CDR3, the DNA is TGTGCCAGCAGTTACTCCTTACAGGGAAATGAGCAGTTCTTC.

The count of this clonotype is one. The chain carries TRBV6-2 or TRBV6-3 and TRBJ2-5; 9 nucleotides agree with TRBD1. CDR1 is MNHEY, CDR2 SVGEGT, per germline. This CDR3 has 18 amino acids. V shed 6 bases, J shed 0 bases, and the junction held 14 bases outside the gene matches. CDR3 in amino acids: CASSRSGTGRADQETQYF. Here the CDR3 DNA reads TGTGCCAGCAGCCGAAGCGGGACAGGGAGAGCGGACCAAGAGACCCAGTACTTC.